This entry features one T cell receptor (beta chain) sequence. What this receptor recognizes is not known. No qualities accompany the bases; no much larger clone lies one base away. Its CDR3 holds 13 amino acids, cysteine through phenylalanine. Only the CDR3 region is kept as DNA, spanning 39 bases read in frame from base 1. CDR1 DFQATT and CDR2 SNEGSKA are derived from the germline V gene (reference sequence). V and J are truncated by 2 bases and 0 bases respectively, leaving an intervening sequence of 8 bases. This sample was included in a study of CD8 T cells in ankylosing spondylitis (dated by TCRdb to 2017 to 2019). For the study in its entirety: The study set out to find disease-linked TCR variants by profiling T cell receptor beta repertoires in ankylosing spondylitis patients and healthy donors. The full study cohort comprised some 27 ankylosing spondylitis patients and 110 or so healthy donors. Samples of peripheral blood were taken, and for ankylosing spondylitis patients, synovial fluid was collected as well.

The run used an Illumina HiSeq 2500. Quantitative 5'-RACE with molecular barcodes was the method used to prepare the TCR beta libraries. Regarding the original processing steps: To identify disease-linked TCR variants, a new computational method was used, one built on a probabilistic model of VDJ rearrangement. TCRdb handled the public reads itself, with Q25 trimming in fastp and clone calling in MiXCR, and kept productive beta chains. Rows with one shared CDR3 protein collapse into an entry with the most common genes and DNA. The V and J calls, along with clone size, are taken from TCRdb and not from the paper's own processing. This sample lists some 450,000 distinct CDR3 sequences; roughly 17% were detected once. Approximately 1% of the sample goes to the ten largest clones. Here is what the overall study found, with its caveats: Some motif variants were previously reported in synovial fluid and blood of reactive arthritis patients, suggesting common disease-initiation mechanisms. A CD8+ phenotype was shown by the disease-linked clones, which were found at relatively low frequencies in peripheral blood. Blood from ankylosing spondylitis patients appeared to be characterized by a TCR beta motif composed of 7 to 9 highly homologous amino acid variants. Significant enrichment of the disease-linked clones was reported in matched synovial fluid samples from ankylosing spondylitis patients.

The rearrangement joined TRBV20-1 to TRBJ2-7, with the D gene not clear enough to name. The specimen was blood, either unsorted or a sorted T cell fraction (not recorded which). This sequence originates from a male donor with ankylosing spondylitis. The nucleotides read TGCAGTGCTAGAAGCCAGACCTCCTACGAGCAGTACTTC. This translates into CSARSQTSYEQYF.